These 26 T cell receptor beta chains were sequenced from one sample in a study of blood T cell repertoires in COVID-19. Produced via immunoSEQ multiplex PCR; TCRdb's table is partial and in-frame only. The sample contains around 150,000 clones, approximately 81% of which appear only once. Specimen: peripheral blood. These receptor sequences come from a woman aged 60 to 75 with active or convalescent COVID-19.

V gene TRBV5-1 combines with J gene TRBJ2-1, with unresolved D. The CDR3 has 14 residues. V was pared by 0 bases and J by 6 bases, with 10 bases between. Germline CDR1 is SGHRS and CDR2 is YFSETQ. The CDR3 spells CASSLGDTLNEQFF. The CDR3 DNA is TGCGCCAGCAGCTTGGGCGACACACTCAATGAGCAGTTCTTC.

The chain has TRBV29-1 and TRBJ1-5, with no clear D. With 1 base removed from V and 0 bases from J, the gap between germline ends came to 28 bases. CDR1 SQVTM and CDR2 ANQGSEA come from the germline V gene. This CDR3 has 21 amino acids. In DNA form, the CDR3 reads TGCAGCGTTGAAGCAAATATGTTCTCCGGGTCCTATCCTTCTAGCAATCAGCCCCAGCATTTT. This translates into CSVEANMFSGSYPSSNQPQHF.

V and J are TRBV27 and TRBJ2-7, with D unresolved. Per the germline V gene, CDR1 is MNHEY and CDR2 is SMNVEV (reference sequence). There are 14 residues in the CDR3. Deletions cut 5 bases from V and 5 bases from J, with 16 bases between. The CDR3 spells CASSPNSPPNEQYF. The CDR3 coding sequence is TGTGCCAGCAGTCCCAACAGCCCTCCTAACGAGCAGTACTTC.

The chain joins TRBV6-2 or TRBV6-3 to TRBJ1-5; no firm D call. The CDR3 totals 13 residues. V lost 0 bases and J lost 5, with 5 bases in between. Germline lookup yields CDR1 MNHEY and CDR2 SVGEGT. CDR3 residues: CASSYSQYQPQHF. In DNA form, the CDR3 reads TGTGCCAGCAGTTACTCGCAGTATCAGCCCCAGCATTTT.

The chain carries TRBV7-2 and TRBJ1-1, with 9 bases fitting TRBD1. The germline CDR1 and CDR2 sequences are SGHTA and FQGNSA. V gave up 5 bases and J gave up 0 bases; unmatched junction bases: 10. The CDR3 has 17 amino acids. The CDR3 spells CASSPPGGTGLNTEAFF. CDR3 nucleotide sequence: TGTGCCAGCAGCCCGCCGGGCGGGACAGGGTTGAACACTGAAGCTTTCTTT.

The V call is TRBV2, the J call TRBJ1-2; no reliable D call. V was trimmed by 0 bases and J by 7 bases, leaving 12 bases between them. This CDR3 has 14 amino acids. The V gene's germline CDR1 is SNHLY and CDR2 FYNNEI. CDR3 nucleotides: TGTGCCAGCAGTGAAGCGCTTATGCGGGTTGGCTACACCTTC. Protein: CASSEALMRVGYTF. Full variable domain (outside the CDR3, taken from reference TRBV2 and TRBJ1-2): EPEVTQTPSHQVTQMGQEVILRCVPISNHLYFYWYRQILGQKVEFLVSFYNNEISEKSEIFDDQFSVERPDGSNFTLKIRSTKLEDSAMYFCASSEALMRVGYTFGSGTRLTVV.

The chain uses TRBV15 and TRBJ1-3; D not certain. Trimming left V 0 bases short and J 2 bases short, with 8 bases between. Per the germline V gene, CDR1 is LNHNV and CDR2 is YYDKDF (reference sequence). This CDR3 has 15 residues. CDR3 residues: CATSRDASAGNTIYF. The CDR3, as DNA: TGTGCCACCAGCAGAGATGCGAGCGCTGGAAACACCATATATTTT.

This clone has just a few counts. The chain has TRBV28 and TRBJ1-3, with 7 bases that match TRBD1. There are 15 residues in the CDR3. Germline V CDR1 and CDR2: MDHEN, SYDVKM. Trimming cost V 1 base and J 0 bases; bases outside gene matches: 0. The CDR3 sequence is CASSLSGGSGNTIYF. CDR3 nucleotide sequence: TGTGCCAGCAGTTTATCAGGGGGCTCTGGAAACACCATATATTTT.

The rearrangement links TRBV4-1 to TRBJ1-2; no clear D. Germline V CDR1 and CDR2: MGHRA, YSYEKL. V lost 2 bases, J lost 5 bases, and 18 bases lay in between. The CDR3 is made up of 16 amino acids. The CDR3 nucleotides read TGCGCCAGCAGCCAAACCTTAGCACGGGTTACGTATGGCTACACCTTC. Translation gives CASSQTLARVTYGYTF.

In its sample, this clone was seen once. The CDR3 DNA follows: TGTGCCAGCACTCAATTACAGGGGTTGAACACTGAAGCTTTCTTT. Amino acid sequence: CASTQLQGLNTEAFF. The gene calls are TRBV28 and TRBJ1-1; TRBD1 matches 7 bases. Germline CDR1 and CDR2: MDHEN and SYDVKM. The CDR3 runs to 15 residues. V shed 7 bases and J 0 bases; nucleotides not matched to a gene: 8. Variable domain in full (rest from reference TRBV28 and TRBJ1-1): DVKVTQSSRYLVKRTGEKVFLECVQDMDHENMFWYRQDPGLGLRLIYFSYDVKMKEKGDIPEGYSVSREKKERFSLILESASTNQTSMYLCASTQLQGLNTEAFFGQGTRLTVV.

This chain uses TRBV12-5 with TRBJ2-1; unclear D gene. This CDR3 region has 9 residues. Trimming removed 8 bases from V and 10 bases from J, with 6 bases in between. In germline, CDR1 is LGHNT, CDR2 FRNRAP. The CDR3 DNA follows: TGTGCTAGTCTTGCGGAGCAGTTCTTC. It codes for CASLAEQFF.

The chain has TRBV28 and TRBJ2-1; 8 positions match TRBD1. CDR1 and CDR2 (germline): MDHEN, SYDVKM. The CDR3 is 14 amino acids. Trimming cost V 4 bases and J 7 bases; bases outside gene matches: 6. In DNA, the CDR3 is TGTGCCAGCAGTTCTACCCGACAGGGGAATGAGCAGTTCTTC. It translates to CASSSTRQGNEQFF.

This clone has a single count. V is TRBV28 and J is TRBJ1-2, with D possibly TRBD1 on 5 matching bases. The CDR3 has 15 residues. Trimming removed 6 bases from V and 2 bases from J, with 16 bases in between. Germline V CDR1 and CDR2: MDHEN, SYDVKM. This chain's CDR3 is CASRTSGSRNYGYTF. CDR3 bases: TGTGCCAGCAGGACCTCAGGGTCTAGGAACTATGGCTACACCTTC.

This chain links TRBV16 with TRBJ1-1; no reliable D call. Germline V gene data show CDR1 as KGHSY and CDR2 as FQNENV. The V end was cut by 4 bases, the J end by 5 bases, with 17 bases between. The CDR3 totals 15 residues. The CDR3 region has the DNA TGTGCCAGCAGCCTCCAAGTCCTCACGGGGACTGAAGCTTTCTTT. Its translation: CASSLQVLTGTEAFF.

The J gene is TRBJ2-5, the V gene TRBV28; 15 bases line up with TRBD2. This CDR3 is 15 amino acids long. CDR1 is MDHEN, CDR2 SYDVKM, per germline. V lost 4 bases to trimming and J lost 7 bases; unmatched junction nucleotides: 4. The CDR3 region is CASSSGLAGGRTQYF. The CDR3 DNA is TGTGCCAGCAGTTCGGGACTAGCGGGGGGTCGGACCCAGTACTTC.

This clone turned up a few times. The J gene is TRBJ1-4, the V gene TRBV7-6; TRBD1 agrees at 7 bases. The CDR3 runs 15 residues. V gave up 5 bases and J gave up 4 bases; unmatched junction bases: 7. Germline V CDR1 and CDR2: SGHVS, FNYEAQ. Written as DNA, the CDR3 is TGTGCCAGCAGCCCTAGGGACAGCATTAATGAAAAACTGTTTTTT. It encodes CASSPRDSINEKLFF.

The genes are TRBV10-1 and TRBJ2-2; D might be TRBD1 (5 bases). Trimming left V 4 bases short and J 7 bases short, with 10 bases between. Germline CDR1 and CDR2: WNHNN and SYGVQD (reference sequence). The CDR3 sequence is 13 residues long. In nucleotides, the CDR3 is TGCGCCAGCAGTGCCGTAAGGGGCGGGGAGCTGTTTTTT. This codes for CASSAVRGGELFF.

The chain is built from TRBV3-1 (or the pseudogene TRBV3-2) and TRBJ2-5, with D tentatively TRBD2 (6 bases). V lost 1 base and J 0 bases, leaving 9 bases between the germline ends. CDR1 is LGHDT, CDR2 YNNKEL, per germline (reference sequence). This CDR3 has 15 residues. The CDR3 spells CASSQVGGDQETQYF. The DNA for the CDR3 is TGTGCCAGCAGCCAAGTCGGGGGTGACCAAGAGACCCAGTACTTC.

V gene TRBV9 combines with J gene TRBJ1-6; tentative D call: TRBD1 (6 bases). CDR1 is SGDLS, CDR2 YYNGEE, per germline. The CDR3 has 16 amino acids. V was shortened by 3 bases and J by 4 bases, with 14 bases between the two germline ends. The CDR3 loop reads CASSAGQGRYNSPLHF. The CDR3 DNA reads TGTGCCAGCAGCGCAGGGCAGGGGCGTTATAATTCACCCCTCCACTTT.

The chain has TRBV24-1 and TRBJ2-5; D possibly corresponds to TRBD2 (5 bases). This CDR3 is built from 13 residues. Trimming removed 5 bases at V and 4 bases at J, with 10 bases between. Germline V CDR1 and CDR2: KGHDR, SFDVKD. In DNA, the CDR3 is TGTGCCACCAGTGGAGAGGGATTAGAGACCCAGTACTTC. This gives the protein CATSGEGLETQYF.

The CDR3 protein is CASTNKGVSSGYTF. The CDR3 DNA reads as TGTGCCAGCACTAACAAGGGGGTTTCCTCTGGCTACACCTTC. The rearrangement links TRBV6-5 to TRBJ1-2; the D gene is possibly TRBD1 (6 bases). The CDR3 spans 14 residues. V gave up 7 bases and J gave up 7 bases, with 19 bases separating them. Germline V CDR1 and CDR2: MNHEY, SVGAGI.

The V gene is TRBV7-9, the J gene TRBJ1-2, with TRBD1 matching over 10 bases. V shed 5 bases and J 6 bases; nucleotides not matched to a gene: 6. The length of the CDR3 is 14 residues. CDR1 is SEHNR and CDR2 is FQNEAQ in the germline V gene (reference sequence). CDR3 DNA: TGTGCCAGCAGCCCCGGACAGGGGGTACATGGCTACACCTTC. Translation: CASSPGQGVHGYTF.

This chain links TRBV7-8 with TRBJ2-5; perhaps TRBD1 as D (5 bases). Trimming stripped 1 base from V and 1 base from J, with 16 bases between. The germline gives CDR1 SGHVS, CDR2 FQNEAQ. The CDR3 covers 17 residues. The CDR3 sequence: CASSLVRLRVGQETQYF. For the CDR3, the DNA is TGTGCCAGCAGCTTAGTGCGCCTCAGGGTAGGCCAAGAGACCCAGTACTTC. Combining the CDR3 with reference TRBV7-8 and TRBJ2-5 gives the whole variable domain GAGVSQSPRYKVAKRGQDVALRCDPISGHVSLFWYQQALGQGPEFLTYFQNEAQLDKSGLPSDRFFAERPEGSVSTLKIQRTQQEDSAVYLCASSLVRLRVGQETQYFGPGTRLLVL.

This clone has just a few counts. The genes are TRBV18 and TRBJ1-5, with TRBD1 matching 9 bases. The CDR3 spans 16 residues. CDR1 is KGHSH, CDR2 LQKENI, per germline. J gave up 0 bases and V 3 bases, and 3 bases lay outside the gene matches. The CDR3 reads CASSPGTGYSNQPQHF. For the CDR3, the DNA is TGTGCCAGCTCACCCGGGACAGGGTATAGCAATCAGCCCCAGCATTTT. The variable domain in full, with the rest retrieved from reference TRBV18 and TRBJ1-5, is NAGVMQNPRHLVRRRGQEARLRCSPMKGHSHVYWYRQLPEEGLKFMVYLQKENIIDESGMPKERFSAEFPKEGPSILRIQQVVRGDSAAYFCASSPGTGYSNQPQHFGDGTRLSIL.

The chain joins TRBV27 to TRBJ2-3, with a weak D call TRBD2 (5 bases). CDR1 is MNHEY, CDR2 SMNVEV, per germline (reference sequence). The CDR3 covers 14 residues. Trimming removed 1 base from V and 0 bases from J, with 5 bases in between. The DNA for the CDR3 is TGTGCCAGCAGTTTATGGACTAGCACAGATACGCAGTATTTT. Residues: CASSLWTSTDTQYF.

V usage is TRBV18 and J usage is TRBJ2-5, with TRBD2 matching over 15 bases. Germline CDR1 reads KGHSH; CDR2 reads LQKENI. The J segment lost 5 bases and the V segment lost 6 bases, leaving 13 bases of the junction unmatched. This CDR3 is built from 18 residues. The CDR3 sequence is CASSLSRWTSGRAETQYF. The CDR3 region has the DNA TGTGCCAGCTCTCTATCAAGATGGACTAGCGGGAGGGCGGAGACCCAGTACTTC.